One and the same sample provided the 12 T cell receptor beta chains below, sequenced in a study of cytomegalovirus exposure and HLA in healthy donors. This table comes from immunoSEQ multiplex PCR, and its TCRdb copy is limited to in-frame clones, with some not included. Of about 120,000 clones in the sample, approximately 88% were seen once. Input material: PBMCs. The receptors shown here come from a woman younger than 35 in good health and CMV-seropositive.

This clone was counted a single time. In nucleotides, the CDR3 is TGCGCCAGCAGCCAACCCTGGGGCGGGAGAAGCGATACGCAGTATTTT. This translates into CASSQPWGGRSDTQYF. The chain is built from TRBV4-1 and TRBJ2-3; 7 positions agree with TRBD2. Germline values: CDR1 MGHRA, CDR2 YSYEKL. This CDR3 region has 16 residues. The V gene end was trimmed by 2 bases and the J gene end by 6 bases; junction bases not matched to a gene: 11.

This clone was seen a handful of times. The V call is TRBV25-1, the J call TRBJ1-2; weak D call: TRBD1 (5 bases). Germline lookup yields CDR1 MGHDK and CDR2 SYGVNS. CDR3 length equals 13 residues. V was pared by 4 bases and J by 5 bases, with 11 bases between. CDR3 nucleotides: TGTGCCAGCAGTGGATGGACAACTTATGGCTACACCTTC. Its translation is CASSGWTTYGYTF.

The gene calls are TRBV5-4 and TRBJ2-7; 9 positions match TRBD1. CDR3 length: 16 amino acids. Germline CDR1 SGHNT, CDR2 YYREEE (reference sequence). J gave up 2 bases and V 5 bases, and 11 bases lay outside the gene matches. CDR3 residues: CASRAGTGSSPYEQYF. The CDR3 coding sequence is TGTGCCAGCAGGGCCGGGACAGGGTCGTCCCCCTACGAGCAGTACTTC.

The V call is TRBV5-1, the J call TRBJ1-1, with 9 nucleotides matching TRBD1. Germline V CDR1 and CDR2: SGHRS, YFSETQ. The CDR3 has 16 residues. V was clipped by 4 bases and J by 4 bases; unmatched bases: 11. CDR3 DNA: TGCGCCAGCAGCCGGACAGGGGATCGCGTTAGCACTGAAGCTTTCTTT. Its translation: CASSRTGDRVSTEAFF.

The chain combines TRBV18 with TRBJ2-4; a possible D gene is TRBD1 (7 bases). V lost 2 bases and J 3 bases, leaving 26 bases between the germline ends. CDR1 and CDR2 (germline): KGHSH, LQKENI. The CDR3 consists of 20 residues. For the CDR3, the DNA is TGTGCCAGCTCACCAAAGGGGGCCCTAGCGAAAGGAGAATACAAAAACATTCAGTACTTC. The encoded protein is CASSPKGALAKGEYKNIQYF.

CDR3 amino acids: CASNGQGTDTQYF. In nucleotides, the CDR3 is TGTGCCAGCAACGGACAGGGGACAGATACGCAGTATTTT. The chain is built from TRBV5-4 and TRBJ2-3; 9 bases are shared with TRBD1. Germline V gene sequence: CDR1 SGHNT, CDR2 YYREEE (reference sequence). The CDR3 totals 13 residues. Trimming at V came to 6 bases and at J to 3 bases, leaving 2 bases not matched to a gene.

This clone came up a few times. The chain carries TRBV30 and TRBJ1-6; D is perhaps TRBD1 (6 bases). V was clipped by 1 base and J by 6 bases, with 10 bases between them. Germline values: CDR1 GTSNPN, CDR2 SVGIG (reference sequence). The CDR3 length is 14 residues. CDR3 sequence (DNA): TGTGCCTGGAGTGGGACAGTGCGTAATTCACCCCTCCACTTT. This sequence encodes CAWSGTVRNSPLHF.

The gene calls are TRBV18 and TRBJ1-2; TRBD1 matches 9 bases. This CDR3 comprises 14 residues. Trimming took 2 bases from V and 8 from J; bases not matched to a gene: 6. Per the germline V gene, CDR1 is KGHSH and CDR2 is LQKENI. The CDR3: CASSPGTGYGGYTF. The CDR3 DNA reads TGTGCCAGCTCACCAGGGACAGGGTACGGCGGCTACACCTTC.

The V and J genes are TRBV9 and TRBJ2-7, with D unclear. The CDR3 sequence is 14 residues long. Deletions cut 0 bases from V and 0 bases from J, with 7 bases between. Germline CDR1 is SGDLS and CDR2 is YYNGEE. The CDR3 DNA is TGTGCCAGCAGCGTAGTTGGCAGCTCCTACGAGCAGTACTTC. It codes for CASSVVGSSYEQYF.

This chain joins TRBV5-6 and TRBJ2-1; 8 nucleotides align to TRBD2. CDR1 SGHDT and CDR2 YYEEEE come from the germline V gene. With V trimmed by 3 bases and J by 2 bases, 1 base remained unmatched. The CDR3 covers 14 residues. CDR3: CASSWRGAYNEQFF. CDR3 DNA: TGTGCCAGCAGCTGGCGGGGGGCCTACAATGAGCAGTTCTTC.

The gene calls are TRBV2 and TRBJ2-2, with 7 bases matching TRBD1. The CDR3 contains 14 residues. V lost 7 bases, J lost 1 base, and 3 bases stayed unmatched. Germline values: CDR1 SNHLY, CDR2 FYNNEI. CDR3 bases: TGTGCCAGCATCCGGACAGGGAACACCGGGGAGCTGTTTTTT. It yields the protein CASIRTGNTGELFF.

The chain employs TRBV5-1 and TRBJ1-1, with D possibly TRBD1 on 6 matching bases. The germline V gene encodes CDR1 SGHRS and CDR2 YFSETQ. This CDR3 has 14 residues. V was clipped by 4 bases and J by 4 bases, with 14 bases between them. CDR3 residues: CASSMTGTSTEAFF. The CDR3 DNA reads TGCGCCAGCAGCATGACAGGTACCTCCACTGAAGCTTTCTTT.